This T cell receptor (beta chain) was sequenced for a study of cytomegalovirus exposure and HLA in healthy donors listed by TCRdb under 2017. About the full investigation: In an earlier analysis of under 750 of the donors, 276 Gb of sequence data and just under 120 million unique TCR beta sequences from about 180 million T cells were reported. Roughly 300 gigabases of sequencing data and around 88 million unique TCR sequences made up an early release that covered approximately 700 HLA-typed donors. Of the roughly 410 genotyped donors, 81% were placed in the genetic ancestry cluster associated with self-reported Caucasian donors. The study aimed to test whether cataloging public T cell receptors could reveal signatures of past pathogen exposure. Using immunosequencing, the study profiled T cell repertoires from 640 or so subjects and related those repertoires to cytomegalovirus serostatus. In addition to the first cohort of 500 to 850 subjects, a separate validation cohort of some 120 different subjects was used. High-throughput TCR immunosequencing, statistical association of individual TCRs with disease status, and machine learning were combined to predict cytomegalovirus infection status. A later analysis re-analyzed previously published TCR beta repertoires from 660 or so donors and added high-resolution HLA genotyping to study TCR occurrence patterns. In the later analysis, no new phenotypic data were used to find candidate immune exposures; instead, reliance was placed on TCR beta sequences and their occurrence across donors. An earlier analysis of several hundred of the donors applied high-throughput TCR beta sequencing to assess whether each TCR beta V gene segment acted as functional or pseudogenic. Donor age, sex, ethnicity and CMV serostatus were compiled together with the repertoire data. Genome-wide SNP genotypes for about 65% of the 666 donors were used in a later genetic analysis, which treated that subset as a discovery cohort. All discovery cohort repertoires had been generated using a single sequencing platform. Both class I and class II loci were covered by HLA typing, at four-digit resolution. The number of donors typed differed by locus, with about 629-640 for A, B, C, DRB1 and DQB1, 522 for DQA1, over 600 for DPA1, and roughly 450 for DPB1. Four or five DR-DQ haplotypes were handled as single units for association and clustering because linkage in the cohort was strong. Among some 400 genotyped donors of the cohort, an average of around 250,000 unique TCR beta nucleotide sequences was sequenced per donor, of which roughly 18% were non-productive. Study-wide conclusions, independent of this receptor: Correlated functional status among segregating V segments might reflect linkage disequilibrium, but an unknown experimental factor could not be ruled out. Compared with the approximately 720-donor mean, donors in an Asian-associated ancestry cluster had fewer N-insertions in productive TCRs, according to a later genetic analysis. A further reported finding was that TCR beta sequences accurately predicted the HLA-A and HLA-B alleles for most subjects in the first cohort. In both the original and validation cohorts, the classifier was reported to diagnose cytomegalovirus status with high specificity and sensitivity. When HLA alleles, especially DR and DQ, strongly co-occurred, TCR associations were difficult to assign to individual alleles. Specific HLA alleles were associated with around 18,000 TCR beta sequences at a false discovery rate of 0.05 in a later analysis. In a later analysis, most CMV-associated TCR beta chains were found to appear HLA-restricted, with HLA associations seemingly driven largely by CMV exposure. According to a later analysis, parvovirus B19, influenza, CMV and Epstein-Barr virus appeared linked to several top co-occurrence clusters. While some public TCRs were present in many individuals, most TCR sequences turned up only very rarely across donors. Compared with equally common non-associated chains, HLA-associated TCR beta chains in a later analysis were more clonally expanded and had lower generation probabilities. A total of 150 to 200 TCR beta chains were listed by the study as associated with cytomegalovirus. CMV serostatus was the only immune exposure information available for the cohort. In a later analysis, TCR association rates were found to vary across HLA loci, with the most associated TCRs seen for DRB1 alleles and the fewest for HLA-C alleles. Because some donors lacked HLA typing at each locus, the association tests relied only on the typed subset. According to the authors, the approach could potentially be generalized to other disease states and immunological phenotypes. Three of the identified cytomegalovirus-associated TCR beta chains were confirmed in vitro to be specific for cytomegalovirus antigens. In an earlier analysis of 450 to 750 of the donors, most TCR beta V segments appeared in productive rearrangements about 87% or about 30% of the time, broadly matching IMGT annotations. Only TCR beta chains were sequenced in this cohort, and the absence of alpha or paired-chain data limited detectable features. V-gene and J-gene trimming of TCR beta chains was associated with a missense DCLRE1C variant in a later genetic analysis, and the association was replicated in an independent cohort. Sequencing depth was assumed to be roughly uniform across donors in the presence/absence analyses, though that assumption may not hold. The sequencing pipeline was judged likely to have produced a cluster of highly shared sequence variants as a technical artifact. Because counts were too low, around 17 rarely observed V segments, including chromosome 9 orphons, were left out of the earlier analysis of several hundred of the donors.

Library preparation used the immunoSEQ multiplex PCR assay. For the multiplex PCR, a mixture combining 60 forward primers for TCR Vbeta segments and 13 reverse primers for TCR Jbeta segments was used. Amplification of the CDR3 region of rearranged TCR beta genes was performed with a multiplex PCR assay on genomic DNA. The Illumina HiSeq System was used to sequence the amplified TCR beta libraries as 87-base-pair reads. As for the authors' bioinformatics: In a later analysis, tens of millions of unique TCR beta chains were counted across the approximately 640 repertoires, and around 10 million of these chains were shared by at least two donors. A nearest-neighbor algorithm error-corrected the raw reads and collapsed the reads into unique sequences, merging closely related sequences to remove PCR and sequencing errors. Alignment of CDR3 sequences to IMGT reference sequences was used to assign V, D and J gene segments. For a sequence to be retained, at least a six-nucleotide match to both a V gene segment and a J gene segment was required. A rearrangement was called productive if the CDR3 had no stop codons and remained in frame with V and J, and every other rearrangement was called non-productive. Following IMGT convention, CDR3 was defined as the stretch from the second conserved V-encoded cysteine up to the conserved J-encoded phenylalanine. In an earlier analysis of approximately 500 of the donors, sequences lacking an unambiguous match to a single V gene segment were excluded. In an earlier analysis of approximately 560 of the donors, a V segment was called functional when productive rearrangements were above 56.7%, and segregating when the standard deviation between donors exceeded 5%. A statistical classification framework was built to diagnose cytomegalovirus status from the catalog of TCR beta chain sequences. In a later analysis, TCR nucleotide sequences were compared against IMGT/GENE-DB human TR gene sequences so that V and J genes could be assigned. Using the TCRdist pipeline, a later analysis assigned CDR3 sequences along with most-parsimonious VDJ recombination scenarios. In a later analysis, each TCR beta chain was defined by its CDR3 amino acid sequence together with its V-gene family, and reads without a unique V-gene family were excluded. To address suspected cross-contamination and a sequencing artifact, a later analysis removed around 600 highly shared, low-generation-probability nucleotide sequences. In a later analysis, a clonal expansion index was calculated for each public chain from normalized within-repertoire ranks of inferred template counts. Generation probabilities in a later analysis came from a VDJ recombination model fitted to out-of-frame rearrangements, and those results were checked against IGoR. In a later analysis, TCR-TCR, TCR-HLA and TCR-CMV co-occurrence was scored with hypergeometric tests, and a repertoire-size bias correction was applied to TCR pairs. A later analysis estimated false discovery rates by permuting HLA or CMV assignments 20 times. In a later analysis, co-occurring TCRs were grouped using DBSCAN, and TCRdist sequence similarity was added for clustering within HLA-allele-positive subsets. Repertoires with fewer than 30,000 or more than 120,000 public chains, plus five repertoires with anomalous nucleotide sharing, were excluded from co-occurrence clustering. TCRdb limited this immuneACCESS table to in-frame rearrangements with V and J called. A share of clones is missing; checked studies link under half to unresolved V genes, and the rest is unexplained. That table supplies the V and J calls and clone size; D and trimming were determined from the DNA. This sample's clone table shows around 140,000 clones. The top ten constitute under 2% of the sample.

On this clone itself: No cognate antigen has been identified for it.

The cohort consisted of 600 to 750 healthy bone marrow donors. At the time of sampling, every cohort member was nominally healthy, though immune exposures that went unrecorded were likely present. The donor tested CMV seronegative and was one of the 352 seronegative cohort members. Every donor gave a peripheral blood sample, and the peripheral blood mononuclear cells from that sample were used for TCR beta sequencing. The Qiagen DNeasy Blood Extraction Kit was used to extract genomic DNA from the blood cell samples. Sample: PBMCs. This sequence originates from a woman aged 45 to 65 in good health and CMV-seronegative.

The CDR3 loop reads CASSLGRGGEAFF. At the DNA level, the sequence is TGCGCCAGCAGCTTGGGAAGGGGTGGGGAAGCTTTCTTT. The V gene is TRBV5-1 and the J gene is TRBJ1-1, with TRBD1 as a weak D call on 5 bases. The CDR1 and CDR2 encoded by the germline V gene are SGHRS and YFSETQ. The CDR3 covers 13 residues, taking in both the cysteine and the phenylalanine. Only the CDR3 region is kept as DNA, spanning 39 bases read in frame from base 1. Cut back by 0 bases and 8 bases, the V and J ends lie 11 bases apart.